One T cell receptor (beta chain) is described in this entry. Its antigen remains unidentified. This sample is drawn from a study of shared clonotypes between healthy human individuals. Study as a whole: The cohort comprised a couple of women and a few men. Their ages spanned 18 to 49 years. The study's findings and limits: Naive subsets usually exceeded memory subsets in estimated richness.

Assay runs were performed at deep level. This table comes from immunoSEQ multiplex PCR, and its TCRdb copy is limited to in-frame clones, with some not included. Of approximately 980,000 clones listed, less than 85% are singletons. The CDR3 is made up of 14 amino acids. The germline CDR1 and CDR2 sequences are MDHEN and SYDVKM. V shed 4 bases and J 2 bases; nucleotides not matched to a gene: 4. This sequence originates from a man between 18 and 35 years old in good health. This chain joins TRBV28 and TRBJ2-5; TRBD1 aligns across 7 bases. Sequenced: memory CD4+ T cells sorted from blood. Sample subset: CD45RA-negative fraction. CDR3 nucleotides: TGTGCCAGCAGTTCTCTCAGGGGGCAAGAGACCCAGTACTTC. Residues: CASSSLRGQETQYF.